This TCR beta chain was captured in a study of T cells after somatic rescue of genetic block. V trimming: 1 base; J trimming: 7 bases; junction bases outside the gene matches: 5. The CDR3 spans 14 residues. CDR1 is GTSNPN, CDR2 SVGIG, per germline (reference sequence). Sequencing used immunoSEQ multiplex PCR; TCRdb keeps in-frame clones, though not all of them. The sample yields about 15,000 clones, about 65% seen once. In this sample, this clone turned up once. Sequenced input: peripheral blood mononuclear cells (PBMCs). This clonotype originated in a man aged 18 to 35. The chain joins TRBV30 to TRBJ1-4, with 8 bases lining up with TRBD1. The CDR3 DNA reads TGTGCCTGGAGTGGACAGGGGCTAGGTGAAAAACTGTTTTTT. Translated: CAWSGQGLGEKLFF.